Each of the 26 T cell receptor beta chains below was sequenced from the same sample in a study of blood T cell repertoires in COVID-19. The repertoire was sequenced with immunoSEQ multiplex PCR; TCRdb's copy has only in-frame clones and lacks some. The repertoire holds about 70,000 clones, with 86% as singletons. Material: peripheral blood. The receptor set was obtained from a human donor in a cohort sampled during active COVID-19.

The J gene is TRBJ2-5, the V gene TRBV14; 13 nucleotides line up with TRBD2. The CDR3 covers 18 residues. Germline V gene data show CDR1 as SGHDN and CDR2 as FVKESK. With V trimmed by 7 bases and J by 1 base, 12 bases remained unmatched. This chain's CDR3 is CASKSQGTSGDSQETQYF. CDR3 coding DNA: TGTGCCAGCAAGTCGCAGGGGACTAGCGGGGACTCCCAAGAGACCCAGTACTTC.

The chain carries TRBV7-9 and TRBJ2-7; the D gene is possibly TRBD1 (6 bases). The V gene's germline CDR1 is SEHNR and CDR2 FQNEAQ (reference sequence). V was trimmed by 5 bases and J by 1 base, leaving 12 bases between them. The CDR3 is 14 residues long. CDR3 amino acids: CASSRTTGSYEQYF. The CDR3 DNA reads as TGTGCCAGCAGCAGAACGACAGGTTCCTACGAGCAGTACTTC.

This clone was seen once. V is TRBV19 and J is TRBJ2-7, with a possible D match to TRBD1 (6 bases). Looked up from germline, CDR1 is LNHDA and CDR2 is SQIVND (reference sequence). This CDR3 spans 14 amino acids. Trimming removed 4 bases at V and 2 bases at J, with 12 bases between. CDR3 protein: CASSTTGNTYEQYF. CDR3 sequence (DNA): TGTGCCAGTAGTACTACAGGGAACACCTACGAGCAGTACTTC.

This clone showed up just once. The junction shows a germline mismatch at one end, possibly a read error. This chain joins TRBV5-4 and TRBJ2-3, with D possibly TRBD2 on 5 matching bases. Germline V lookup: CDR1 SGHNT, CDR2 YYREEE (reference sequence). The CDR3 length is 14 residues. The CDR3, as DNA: TGTGCCAGCAGCCCACAGACCTCCGGGAACCCCCGTGATTTT. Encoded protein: CASSPQTSGNPRDF. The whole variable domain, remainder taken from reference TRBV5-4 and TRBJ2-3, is ETGVTQSPTHLIKTRGQQVTLRCSSQSGHNTVSWYQQALGQGPQFIFQYYREEENGRGNFPPRFSGLQFPNYSSELNVNALELDDSALYLCASSPQTSGNPRDFGPGTRLTVL.

The CDR3, as DNA: TGTGCCAGCAGCTTAGTAGGGGATGCGACTGGAGCCTACGAGCAGTACTTC. Amino acids: CASSLVGDATGAYEQYF. The chain employs TRBV7-2 and TRBJ2-7; a possible D gene is TRBD1 (5 bases). The V gene's germline CDR1 is SGHTA and CDR2 FQGNSA. CDR3 length: 17 residues. The V and J ends lost 1 base and 2 bases respectively, with 18 bases between them.

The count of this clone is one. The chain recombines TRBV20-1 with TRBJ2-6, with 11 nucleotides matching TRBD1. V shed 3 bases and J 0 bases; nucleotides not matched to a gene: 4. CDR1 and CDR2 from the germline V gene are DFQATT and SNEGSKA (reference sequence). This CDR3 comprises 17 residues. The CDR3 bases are TGCAGTGCTAGTCCCGGGACAGGGGGCTCTGGGGCCAACGTCCTGACTTTC. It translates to CSASPGTGGSGANVLTF.

The chain's CDR3 is CASSFGGWDGTQYF. The CDR3 DNA follows: TGTGCCAGCAGCTTTGGCGGGTGGGATGGGACCCAGTACTTC. The gene calls are TRBV11-2 and TRBJ2-5; perhaps TRBD2 as D (5 bases). Germline-derived CDR1 and CDR2 are SGHAT and FQNNGV. The CDR3 consists of 14 residues. Trimming left V 3 bases short and J 7 bases short, with 15 bases between.

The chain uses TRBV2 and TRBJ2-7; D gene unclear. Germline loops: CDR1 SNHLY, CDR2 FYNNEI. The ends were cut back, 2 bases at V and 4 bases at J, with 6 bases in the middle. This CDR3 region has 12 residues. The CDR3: CASSETRYEQYF. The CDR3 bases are TGTGCCAGCAGTGAAACAAGATACGAGCAGTACTTC.

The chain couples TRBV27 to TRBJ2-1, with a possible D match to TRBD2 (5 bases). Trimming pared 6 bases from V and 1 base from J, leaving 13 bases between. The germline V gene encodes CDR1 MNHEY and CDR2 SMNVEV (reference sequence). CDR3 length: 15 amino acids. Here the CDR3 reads CASSLRGKSYNEQFF. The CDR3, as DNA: TGTGCCAGCAGCTTAAGAGGGAAATCCTACAATGAGCAGTTCTTC.

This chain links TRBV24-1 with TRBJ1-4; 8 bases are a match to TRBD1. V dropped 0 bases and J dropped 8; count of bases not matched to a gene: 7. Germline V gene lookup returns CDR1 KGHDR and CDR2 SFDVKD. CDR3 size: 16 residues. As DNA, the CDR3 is TGTGCCACCAGTGATTTGCCGAACAGGGGGGAGGAAAAACTGTTTTTT. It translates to CATSDLPNRGEEKLFF.

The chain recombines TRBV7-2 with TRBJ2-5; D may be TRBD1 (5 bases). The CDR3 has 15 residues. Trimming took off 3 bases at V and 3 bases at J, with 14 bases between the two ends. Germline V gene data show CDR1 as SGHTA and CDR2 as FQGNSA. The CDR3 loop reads CASSFTPAREETQYF. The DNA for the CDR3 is TGTGCCAGCAGCTTTACCCCGGCCAGGGAAGAGACCCAGTACTTC.

This chain's CDR3 is CASSHYTDTQYF. CDR3 nucleotide sequence: TGTGCCAGCAGTCACTATACAGATACGCAGTATTTT. The V gene is TRBV7-2, the J gene TRBJ2-3; D ambiguous. This CDR3 region has 12 residues. Germline V gene lookup returns CDR1 SGHTA and CDR2 FQGNSA. With 6 bases removed from V and 3 bases from J, the gap between germline ends came to 7 bases.

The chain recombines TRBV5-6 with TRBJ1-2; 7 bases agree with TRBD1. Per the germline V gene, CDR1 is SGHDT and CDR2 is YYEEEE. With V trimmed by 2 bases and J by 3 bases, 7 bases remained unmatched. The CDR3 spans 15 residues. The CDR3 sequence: CASSLQDRAHYGYTF. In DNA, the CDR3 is TGTGCCAGCAGCTTACAAGACAGGGCCCACTATGGCTACACCTTC.

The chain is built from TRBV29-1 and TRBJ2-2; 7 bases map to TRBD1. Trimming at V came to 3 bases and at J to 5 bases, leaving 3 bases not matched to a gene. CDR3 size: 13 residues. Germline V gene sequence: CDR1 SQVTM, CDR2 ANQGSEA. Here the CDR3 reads CSVDRGRTGELFF. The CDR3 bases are TGCAGCGTTGATAGGGGGCGTACCGGGGAGCTGTTTTTT.

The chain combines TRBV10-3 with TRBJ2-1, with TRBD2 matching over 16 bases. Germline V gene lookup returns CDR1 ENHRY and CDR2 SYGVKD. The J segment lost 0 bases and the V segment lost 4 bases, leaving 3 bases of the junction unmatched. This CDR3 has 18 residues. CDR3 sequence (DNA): TGTGCCATCAGTGTGGGGACTAGCGGGGGGGGCTCCTACAATGAGCAGTTCTTC. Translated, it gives CAISVGTSGGGSYNEQFF.

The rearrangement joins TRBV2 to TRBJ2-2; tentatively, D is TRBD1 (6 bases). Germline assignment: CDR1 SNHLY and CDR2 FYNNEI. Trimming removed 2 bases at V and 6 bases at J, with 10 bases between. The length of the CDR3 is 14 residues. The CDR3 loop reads CASSEMGAAGELFF. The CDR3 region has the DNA TGTGCCAGCAGTGAAATGGGGGCTGCCGGGGAGCTGTTTTTT.

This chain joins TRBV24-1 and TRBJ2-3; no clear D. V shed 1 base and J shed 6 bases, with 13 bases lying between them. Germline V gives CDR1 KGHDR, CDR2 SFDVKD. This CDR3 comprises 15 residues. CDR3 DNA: TGTGCCACCAGTGATTTCCGGCAGGATTTGGATACGCAGTATTTT. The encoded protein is CATSDFRQDLDTQYF.

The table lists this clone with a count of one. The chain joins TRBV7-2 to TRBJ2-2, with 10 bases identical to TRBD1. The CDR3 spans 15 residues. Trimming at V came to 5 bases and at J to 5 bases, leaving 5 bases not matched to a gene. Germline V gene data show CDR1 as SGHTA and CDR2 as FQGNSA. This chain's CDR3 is CASSGDRGLTGELFF. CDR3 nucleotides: TGTGCCAGCAGCGGCGACAGGGGGCTAACCGGGGAGCTGTTTTTT. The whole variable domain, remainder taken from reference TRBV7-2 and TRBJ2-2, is GAGVSQSPSNKVTEKGKDVELRCDPISGHTALYWYRQSLGQGLEFLIYFQGNSAPDKSGLPSDRFSAERTGGSVSTLTIQRTQQEDSAVYLCASSGDRGLTGELFFGEGSRLTVL.

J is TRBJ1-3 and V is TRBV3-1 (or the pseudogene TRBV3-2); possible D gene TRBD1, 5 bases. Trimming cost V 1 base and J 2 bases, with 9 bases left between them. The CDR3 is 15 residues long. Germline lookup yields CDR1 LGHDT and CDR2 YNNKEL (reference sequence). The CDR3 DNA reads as TGTGCCAGCAGCCAAGTCCAGGGTGCTGGAAACACCATATATTTT. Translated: CASSQVQGAGNTIYF.

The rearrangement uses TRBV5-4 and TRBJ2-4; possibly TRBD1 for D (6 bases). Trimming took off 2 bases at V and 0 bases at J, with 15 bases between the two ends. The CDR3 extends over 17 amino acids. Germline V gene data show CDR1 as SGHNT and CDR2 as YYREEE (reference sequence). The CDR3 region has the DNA TGTGCCAGCAGCTTAACGGGCAGGGGCCTAGCCAAAAACATTCAGTACTTC. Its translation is CASSLTGRGLAKNIQYF.

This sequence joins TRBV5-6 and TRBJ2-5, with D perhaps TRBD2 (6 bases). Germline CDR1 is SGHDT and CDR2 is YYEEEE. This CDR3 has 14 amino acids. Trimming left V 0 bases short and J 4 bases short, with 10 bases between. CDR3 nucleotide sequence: TGTGCCAGCAGCTTGGACACGGGGGTAGAGACCCAGTACTTC. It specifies CASSLDTGVETQYF.

CDR3 amino acids: CASSLSTGQETQYF. CDR3 coding DNA: TGTGCCAGCTCACTCTCGACAGGCCAAGAGACCCAGTACTTC. The chain couples TRBV18 to TRBJ2-5, with D possibly TRBD1 on 6 matching bases. This CDR3 spans 14 amino acids. V was trimmed by 4 bases and J by 1 base, leaving 10 bases between them. CDR1 and CDR2 from the germline V gene are KGHSH and LQKENI.

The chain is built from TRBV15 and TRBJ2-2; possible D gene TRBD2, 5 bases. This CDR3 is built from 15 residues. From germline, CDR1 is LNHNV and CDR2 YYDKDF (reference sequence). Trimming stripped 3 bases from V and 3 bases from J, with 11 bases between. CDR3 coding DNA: TGTGCCACCAGCAGTTGGGAGAAGTACACCGGGGAGCTGTTTTTT. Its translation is CATSSWEKYTGELFF.

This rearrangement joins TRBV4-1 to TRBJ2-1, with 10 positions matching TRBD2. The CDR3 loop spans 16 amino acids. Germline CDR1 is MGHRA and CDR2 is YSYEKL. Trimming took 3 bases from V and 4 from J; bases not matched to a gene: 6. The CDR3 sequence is CASSHRGGLAYNEQFF. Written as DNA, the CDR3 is TGCGCCAGCAGCCACAGGGGGGGACTAGCGTACAATGAGCAGTTCTTC.

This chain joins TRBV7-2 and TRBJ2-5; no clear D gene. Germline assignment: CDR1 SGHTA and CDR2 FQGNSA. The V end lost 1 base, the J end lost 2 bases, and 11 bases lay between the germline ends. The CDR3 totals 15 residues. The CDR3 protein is CASSLVSQMQETQYF. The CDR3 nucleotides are TGTGCCAGCAGCTTAGTCTCCCAGATGCAAGAGACCCAGTACTTC. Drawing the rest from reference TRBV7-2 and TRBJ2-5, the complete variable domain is GAGVSQSPSNKVTEKGKDVELRCDPISGHTALYWYRQSLGQGLEFLIYFQGNSAPDKSGLPSDRFSAERTGGSVSTLTIQRTQQEDSAVYLCASSLVSQMQETQYFGPGTRLLVL.

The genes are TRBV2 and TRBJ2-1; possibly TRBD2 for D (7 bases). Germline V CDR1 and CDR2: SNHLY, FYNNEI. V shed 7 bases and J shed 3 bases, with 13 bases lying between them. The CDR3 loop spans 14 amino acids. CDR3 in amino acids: CASMRGGIYNEQFF. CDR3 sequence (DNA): TGTGCCAGCATGAGGGGGGGTATCTACAATGAGCAGTTCTTC.